The clone carrying this TCR beta chain was seen more than once but under ten times. The target antigen is unknown. At one of its ends the junction is not consistent with the germline gene, which may arise from a read error. Libraries were prepared by immunoSEQ multiplex PCR; TCRdb keeps only in-frame clonotypes and omits some of them. The data hold fewer than 40,000 clones, with about 80% observed a single time. This record belongs to a study of radiotherapy plus CTLA-4 blockade in lung cancer. Study details: With 31% of patients having disease control, objective responses were seen in roughly 18%. General study results and limits: TCR clones originating in tumors grew in number in blood after radiotherapy plus ipilimumab.

Germline V gives CDR1 PRHDT, CDR2 FYEKMQ (reference sequence). The CDR3 is 15 amino acids. The chain employs TRBV13 and TRBJ2-7, with 9 bases fitting TRBD1. The TCR was taken from a human donor with non-small cell lung cancer who had stable disease on radiotherapy plus ipilimumab. The input for sequencing was peripheral blood, taken from a patient treated with radiotherapy plus ipilimumab. The CDR3 bases are TGTGCCAGCAGCGTAGGACAGGGGCGAACCTACGAGCAGTACTTC. It is translated as CASSVGQGRTYEQYF.